This TCR beta chain stems from a study of blood T cell repertoires in COVID-19. About the research overall: Samples of COVID-19 (acute and convalescent) were obtained from the United States, Italy and Spain.

Methods used by the authors: For nucleated cells, counts were estimated from reference gene primer amplification. The data were produced by immunoSEQ multiplex PCR, yet TCRdb's version contains in-frame clones alone and is incomplete. V, J and clone size derive from that table, while D and trimming were established from the DNA sequence. The sample contains approximately 25,000 clones, 72% of which appear only once. CDR3 length equals 16 residues. Germline CDR1 and CDR2: SGHAT and FQNNGV. V was trimmed by 1 base and J by 2 bases, leaving 15 bases between them. This receptor was taken from a woman of 80 years or more with acute or convalescent COVID-19. The V call is TRBV11-2, the J call TRBJ2-7; maybe TRBD2 (5 bases). Sequencing was done on a sample of peripheral blood. CDR3 loop: CASSLGPGGLAYEQYF. The CDR3, as DNA: TGTGCCAGCAGCTTAGGGCCGGGCGGGTTAGCCTACGAGCAGTACTTC.